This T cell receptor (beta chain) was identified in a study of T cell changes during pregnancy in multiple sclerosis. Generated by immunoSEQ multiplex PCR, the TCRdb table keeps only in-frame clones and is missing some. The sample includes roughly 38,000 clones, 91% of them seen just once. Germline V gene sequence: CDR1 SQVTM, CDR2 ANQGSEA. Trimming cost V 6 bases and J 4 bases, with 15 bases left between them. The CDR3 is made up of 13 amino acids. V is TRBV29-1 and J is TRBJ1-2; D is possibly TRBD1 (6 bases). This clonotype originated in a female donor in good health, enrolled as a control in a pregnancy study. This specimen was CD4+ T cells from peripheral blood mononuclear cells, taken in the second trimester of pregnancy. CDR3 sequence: CSVLPGQIYGYTF. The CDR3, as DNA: TGCAGCGTCTTACCCGGACAGATCTATGGCTACACCTTC.